Reported below is one T cell receptor beta chain. Its antigen remains unknown. The data were obtained in a study of cytomegalovirus exposure and HLA in healthy donors. Study findings and constraints: Listed as cytomegalovirus-associated were more than 150 TCR beta chains. In a later analysis, TCR association rates varied by HLA locus: DRB1 most, HLA-C fewest. Common viral pathogens (according to a later analysis) appeared linked to several of the most significant clusters. Diagnosis of cytomegalovirus status made by the classifier reportedly showed high specificity and sensitivity.

Use of 60 Vbeta and 13 Jbeta primers characterized the PCR. Here immunoSEQ multiplex PCR was the method, and the copy in TCRdb shows in-frame clones only, minus some. This table has approximately 130,000 clones, more than 70% appearing once. The CDR3 is 12 residues long. The junction had 3 bases not matched to a gene; V was cut back by 5 bases and J by 5 bases. Per germline, CDR1 MNHEY and CDR2 SMNVEV (reference sequence). What was sequenced was PBMCs. The TCR was taken from a woman between 25 and 40 years old in good health and CMV-seropositive. The chain has TRBV27 and TRBJ2-7; TRBD2 matches at 7 bases. The CDR3 sequence is CASSPAGDEQYF. In nucleotides, the CDR3 is TGTGCCAGCAGTCCCGCGGGGGACGAGCAGTACTTC.